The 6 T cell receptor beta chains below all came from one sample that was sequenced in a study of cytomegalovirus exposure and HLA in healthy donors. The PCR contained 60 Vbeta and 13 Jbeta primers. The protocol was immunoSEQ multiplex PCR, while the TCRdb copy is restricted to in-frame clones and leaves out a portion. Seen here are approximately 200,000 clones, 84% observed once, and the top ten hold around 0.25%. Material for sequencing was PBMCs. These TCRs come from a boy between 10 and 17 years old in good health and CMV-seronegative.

The CDR3 is CASSWSGTDYYEQYF. CDR3 DNA: TGTGCCAGCAGCTGGTCCGGGACAGATTACTACGAGCAGTACTTC. The chain links TRBV7-9 to TRBJ2-7; 7 bases are shared with TRBD1. Germline CDR1 and CDR2: SEHNR and FQNEAQ (reference sequence). The CDR3 sequence is 15 residues long. J was trimmed by 3 bases and V by 4 bases; bases with no gene match: 9. Full variable domain (remainder filled in from reference TRBV7-9 and TRBJ2-7): DTGVSQNPRHKITKRGQNVTFRCDPISEHNRLYWYRQTLGQGPEFLTYFQNEAQLEKSRLLSDRFSAERPKGSFSTLEIQRTEQGDSAMYLCASSWSGTDYYEQYFGPGTRLTVT.

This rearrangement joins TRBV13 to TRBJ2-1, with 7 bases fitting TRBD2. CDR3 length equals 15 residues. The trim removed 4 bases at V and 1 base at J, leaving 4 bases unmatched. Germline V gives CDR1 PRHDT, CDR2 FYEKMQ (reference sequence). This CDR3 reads CASSSERGSYNEQFF. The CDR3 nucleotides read TGTGCCAGCAGCTCGGAGCGGGGATCCTACAATGAGCAGTTCTTC.

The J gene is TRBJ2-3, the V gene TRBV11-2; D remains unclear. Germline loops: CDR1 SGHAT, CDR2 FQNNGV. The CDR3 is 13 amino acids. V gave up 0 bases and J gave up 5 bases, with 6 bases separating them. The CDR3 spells CASSLDPGDTQYF. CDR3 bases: TGTGCCAGCAGCTTAGATCCGGGAGATACGCAGTATTTT.

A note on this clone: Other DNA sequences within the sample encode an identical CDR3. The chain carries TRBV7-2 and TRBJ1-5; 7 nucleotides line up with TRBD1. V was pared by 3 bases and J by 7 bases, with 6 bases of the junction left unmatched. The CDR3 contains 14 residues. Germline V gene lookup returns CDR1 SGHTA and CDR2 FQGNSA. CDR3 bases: TGTGCCAGCAGCTTGACAGGGTCGGGACAGCCCCAGCATTTT. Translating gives CASSLTGSGQPQHF. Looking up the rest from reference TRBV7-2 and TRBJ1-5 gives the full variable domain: GAGVSQSPSNKVTEKGKDVELRCDPISGHTALYWYRQSLGQGLEFLIYFQGNSAPDKSGLPSDRFSAERTGGSVSTLTIQRTQQEDSAVYLCASSLTGSGQPQHFGDGTRLSIL.

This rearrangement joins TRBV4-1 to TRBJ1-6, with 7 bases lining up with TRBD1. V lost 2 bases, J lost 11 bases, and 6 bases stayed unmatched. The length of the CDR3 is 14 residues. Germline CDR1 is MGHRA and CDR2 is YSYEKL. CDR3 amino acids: CASSQQGEFTPLHF. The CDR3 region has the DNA TGCGCCAGCAGCCAACAGGGGGAATTTACACCCCTCCACTTT.

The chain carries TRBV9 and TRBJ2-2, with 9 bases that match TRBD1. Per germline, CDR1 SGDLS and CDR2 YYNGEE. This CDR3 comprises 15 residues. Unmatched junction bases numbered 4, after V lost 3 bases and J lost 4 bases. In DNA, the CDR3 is TGTGCCAGCAGCGGGGGACAGGGTAGCACCGGGGAGCTGTTTTTT. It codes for CASSGGQGSTGELFF.